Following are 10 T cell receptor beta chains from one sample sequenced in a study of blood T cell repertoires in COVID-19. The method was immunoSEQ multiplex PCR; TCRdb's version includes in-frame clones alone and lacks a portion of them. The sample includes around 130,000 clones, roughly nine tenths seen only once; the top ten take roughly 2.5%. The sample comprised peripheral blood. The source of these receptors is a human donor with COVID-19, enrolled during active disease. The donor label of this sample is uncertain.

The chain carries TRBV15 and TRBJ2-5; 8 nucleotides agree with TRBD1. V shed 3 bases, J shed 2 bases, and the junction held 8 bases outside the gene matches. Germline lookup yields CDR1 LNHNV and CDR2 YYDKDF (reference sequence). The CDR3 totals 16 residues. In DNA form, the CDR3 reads TGTGCCACCAGCAGGGCGCGACAGGGGCCTCAAGAGACCCAGTACTTC. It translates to CATSRARQGPQETQYF.

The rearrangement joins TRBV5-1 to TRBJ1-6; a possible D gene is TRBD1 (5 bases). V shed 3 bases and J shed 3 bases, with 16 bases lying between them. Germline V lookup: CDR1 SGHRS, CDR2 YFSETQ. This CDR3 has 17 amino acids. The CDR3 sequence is CASSWGDPTFYNSPLHF. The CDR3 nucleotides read TGCGCCAGCAGCTGGGGGGACCCGACGTTCTATAATTCACCCCTCCACTTT.

The CDR3 spells CATSESGHTEGNTIYF. DNA for the CDR3: TGTGCCACCAGTGAGTCGGGACACACGGAGGGAAACACCATATATTTT. V gene TRBV24-1 combines with J gene TRBJ1-3, with D perhaps TRBD1 (6 bases). The CDR3 length is 16 residues. Germline V CDR1 and CDR2: KGHDR, SFDVKD. V was shortened by 4 bases and J by 4 bases, with 16 bases between the two germline ends.

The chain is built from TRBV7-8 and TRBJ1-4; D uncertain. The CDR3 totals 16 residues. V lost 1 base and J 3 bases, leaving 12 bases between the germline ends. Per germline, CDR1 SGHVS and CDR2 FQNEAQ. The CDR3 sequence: CASSLVGVSANEKLFF. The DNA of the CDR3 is TGTGCCAGCAGCTTAGTCGGGGTATCAGCTAATGAAAAACTGTTTTTT.

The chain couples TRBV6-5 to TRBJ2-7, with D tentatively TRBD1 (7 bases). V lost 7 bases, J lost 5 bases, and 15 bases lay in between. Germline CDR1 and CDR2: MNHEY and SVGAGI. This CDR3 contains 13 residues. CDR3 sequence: CASNLPRGDEQYF. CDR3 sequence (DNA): TGTGCCAGCAATCTACCCAGGGGGGACGAGCAGTACTTC.

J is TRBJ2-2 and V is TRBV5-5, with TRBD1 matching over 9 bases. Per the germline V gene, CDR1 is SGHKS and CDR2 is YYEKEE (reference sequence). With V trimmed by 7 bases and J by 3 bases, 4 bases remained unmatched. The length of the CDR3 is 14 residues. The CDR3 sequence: CASWTGAYTGELFF. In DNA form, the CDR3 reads TGTGCCAGCTGGACAGGGGCCTACACCGGGGAGCTGTTTTTT.

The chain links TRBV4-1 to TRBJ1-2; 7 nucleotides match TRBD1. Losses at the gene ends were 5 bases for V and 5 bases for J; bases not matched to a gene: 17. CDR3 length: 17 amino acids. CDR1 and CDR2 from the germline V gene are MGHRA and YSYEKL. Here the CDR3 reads CASSNAILTGVDYGYTF. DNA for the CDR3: TGCGCCAGCAGCAACGCAATACTTACAGGGGTAGATTATGGCTACACCTTC.

In DNA, the CDR3 is TGTGCCAGCAGCGTAGATTGGCGACAACCGCTCAATTCACCCCTCCACTTT. It is translated as CASSVDWRQPLNSPLHF. The chain links TRBV9 to TRBJ1-6; unclear D gene. In germline, CDR1 is SGDLS, CDR2 YYNGEE. V lost 0 bases to trimming and J lost 7 bases, with 17 bases between them. This CDR3 is 17 amino acids long.

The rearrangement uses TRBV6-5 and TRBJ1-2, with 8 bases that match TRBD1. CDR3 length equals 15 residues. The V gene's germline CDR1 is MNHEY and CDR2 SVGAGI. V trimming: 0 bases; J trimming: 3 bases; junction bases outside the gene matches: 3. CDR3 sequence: CASSYSPTGDYGYTF. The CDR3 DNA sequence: TGTGCCAGCAGTTACTCGCCGACAGGGGACTATGGCTACACCTTC.

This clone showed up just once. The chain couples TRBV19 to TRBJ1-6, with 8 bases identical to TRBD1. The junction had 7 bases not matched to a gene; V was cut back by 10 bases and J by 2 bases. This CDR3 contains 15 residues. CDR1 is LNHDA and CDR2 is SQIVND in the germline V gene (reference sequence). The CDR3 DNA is TGTGCCACCAGGACAGGGAAGACCTATAATTCACCCCTCCACTTT. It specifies CATRTGKTYNSPLHF.